The entry that follows covers one TCR beta chain sequence. The antigen is unknown. Trimming shortened V by 4 bases and J by 3 bases, and 13 bases separated the two germline ends. The CDR3 spans 14 residues. CDR1 and CDR2 from the germline V gene are GTSNPN and SVGIG (reference sequence). This specimen comes from a study of OX40 agonist ivuxolimab in advanced cancers. Notes on the study in general: Clonal expansion from baseline to week 6 occurred in both CD4+ and CD8+ T cells.

Autoimmune disease history or systemic immunosuppression led to patients being barred. Only in-frame clones appear in the TCRdb table, and some are missing; sequencing was by immunoSEQ multiplex PCR. This table has about 35,000 clones, over 75% appearing once. The clonotype originates from an adult with an advanced solid tumor such as melanoma, head and neck, liver or kidney cancer. The chain uses TRBV30 and TRBJ2-1; tentative D call: TRBD2 (6 bases). The sequencing here drew on CD4+ or CD8+ T cells sorted from blood, taken in a trial of the OX40 agonist ivuxolimab. The CDR3 sequence is CAWTGGLRYNEQFF. DNA for the CDR3: TGTGCCTGGACCGGGGGACTCCGCTACAATGAGCAGTTCTTC.